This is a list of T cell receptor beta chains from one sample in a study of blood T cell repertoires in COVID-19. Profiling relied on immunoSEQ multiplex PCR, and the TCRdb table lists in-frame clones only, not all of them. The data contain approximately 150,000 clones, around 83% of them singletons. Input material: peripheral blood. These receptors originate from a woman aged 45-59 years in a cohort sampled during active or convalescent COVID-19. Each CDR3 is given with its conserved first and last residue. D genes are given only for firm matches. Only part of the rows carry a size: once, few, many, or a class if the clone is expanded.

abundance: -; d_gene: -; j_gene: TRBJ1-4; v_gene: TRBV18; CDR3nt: TGTGCCAGCTCCCAGGCATGGCCGGCCACGGGAAATGAAAAACTGTTTTTT; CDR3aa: CASSQAWPATGNEKLFF
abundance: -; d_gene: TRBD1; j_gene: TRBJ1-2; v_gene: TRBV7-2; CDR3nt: TGTGCCAGCAGCTTATCTTACAGGGGAGTAGATGGCTACACCTTC; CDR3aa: CASSLSYRGVDGYTF
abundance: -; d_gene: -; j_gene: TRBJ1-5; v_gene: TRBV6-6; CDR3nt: TGTGCCAGCAGTTACTCAGCATTAGGGGTTCAGCCCCAGCATTTT; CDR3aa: CASSYSALGVQPQHF
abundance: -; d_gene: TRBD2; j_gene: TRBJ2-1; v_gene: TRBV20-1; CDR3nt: TGCAGTGCTAGTAAAAGGACTAGCGGCAACAATGAGCAGTTCTTC; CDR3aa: CSASKRTSGNNEQFF
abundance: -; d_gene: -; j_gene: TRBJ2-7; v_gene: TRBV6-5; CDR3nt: TGTGCCAGCAGTTCCAATTACGAGCAGTACTTC; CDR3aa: CASSSNYEQYF
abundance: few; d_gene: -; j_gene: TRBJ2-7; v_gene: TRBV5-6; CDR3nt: TGTGCCAGCCCATGGCGGAGGTGCTACGAGCAGTACTTC; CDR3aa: CASPWRRCYEQYF
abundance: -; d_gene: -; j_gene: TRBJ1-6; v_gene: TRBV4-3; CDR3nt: TGCGCCAGCAGCCAGGACAGCCCCAGCTCCTATAATTCACCCCTCCACTTT; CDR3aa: CASSQDSPSSYNSPLHF
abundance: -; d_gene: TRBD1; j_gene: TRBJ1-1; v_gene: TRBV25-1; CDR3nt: TGTGCCAGCAGGGACAGGGGGCGCACTGAAGCTTTCTTT; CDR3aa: CASRDRGRTEAFF
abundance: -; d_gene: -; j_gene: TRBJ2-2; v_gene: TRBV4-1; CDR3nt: TGCGCCAGCAGCCAAGGGGCGACAGCACGTATCACCGGGGAGCTGTTTTTT; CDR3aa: CASSQGATARITGELFF
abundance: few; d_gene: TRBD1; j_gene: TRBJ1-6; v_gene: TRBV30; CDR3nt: TGTGCCACACCCGCGGCAGGGGGAGGCTCACCCCTCCACTTT; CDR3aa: CATPAAGGGSPLHF
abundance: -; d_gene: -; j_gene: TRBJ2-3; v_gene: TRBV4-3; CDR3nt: TGCGCCAGCAGCCAAGATCCGGGTCGCACAGATACGCAGTATTTT; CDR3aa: CASSQDPGRTDTQYF
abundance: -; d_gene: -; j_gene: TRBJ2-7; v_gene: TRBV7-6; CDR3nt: TGTGCCAGCAGCCTGCCAGGGGGGATCGAGCAGTACTTC; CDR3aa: CASSLPGGIEQYF
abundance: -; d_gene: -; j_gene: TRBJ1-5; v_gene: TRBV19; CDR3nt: TGTGCCAGTAGTAAGGTGGCGGGGGCCGGGGGGCCCCAGCATTTT; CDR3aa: CASSKVAGAGGPQHF
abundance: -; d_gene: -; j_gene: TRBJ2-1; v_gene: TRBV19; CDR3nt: TGTGCCAGTAGTATAGATGCGAGGCGGTACAATGAGCAGTTCTTC; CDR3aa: CASSIDARRYNEQFF
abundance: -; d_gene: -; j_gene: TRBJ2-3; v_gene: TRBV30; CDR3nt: TGTGCCTGGAGCCTCGCTCTAGGGGGGGGCCACGGAGATACGCAGTATTTT; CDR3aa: CAWSLALGGGHGDTQYF
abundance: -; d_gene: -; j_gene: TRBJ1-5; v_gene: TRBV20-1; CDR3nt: TGCAGTGCTAGTGCCAAGGGGAATCAGCCCCAGCATTTT; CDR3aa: CSASAKGNQPQHF
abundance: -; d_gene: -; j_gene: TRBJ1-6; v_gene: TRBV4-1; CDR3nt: TGCGCCAGCAGCCAAGATCGCCATAGGGAGAATTCACCCCTCCACTTT; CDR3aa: CASSQDRHRENSPLHF
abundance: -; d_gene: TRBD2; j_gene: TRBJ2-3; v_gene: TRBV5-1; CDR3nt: TGCGCCAGCAGCGGAAGCCCCACTAGCGCACACACAGATACGCAGTATTTT; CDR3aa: CASSGSPTSAHTDTQYF
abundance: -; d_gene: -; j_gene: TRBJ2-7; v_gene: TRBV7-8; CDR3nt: TGTGCCAGCAGCCCACTGGGGGGGCAGTACGAGCAGTACTTC; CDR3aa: CASSPLGGQYEQYF
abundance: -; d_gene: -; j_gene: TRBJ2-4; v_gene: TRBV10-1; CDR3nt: TGCGCCAGTCCCTTTTGGGGCTCCAAGGTTAGGGTGCGAGCCAAAAACATTCAGTACTTC; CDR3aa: CASPFWGSKVRVRAKNIQYF
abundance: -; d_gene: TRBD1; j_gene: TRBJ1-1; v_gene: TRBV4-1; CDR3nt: TGCGCCAGCAGCCGATACAGGGGGAACACTGAAGCTTTCTTT; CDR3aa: CASSRYRGNTEAFF
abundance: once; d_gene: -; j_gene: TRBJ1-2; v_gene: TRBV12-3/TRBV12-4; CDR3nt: TGTGCCAGCAGTTCCAGTGGGGCCGGCGGCTACACCTTC; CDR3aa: CASSSSGAGGYTF
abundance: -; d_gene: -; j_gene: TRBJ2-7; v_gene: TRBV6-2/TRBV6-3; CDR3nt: TGTGCCAGCAGTTATCAATCGACACGCTCCTACGAGCAGTACTTC; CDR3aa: CASSYQSTRSYEQYF
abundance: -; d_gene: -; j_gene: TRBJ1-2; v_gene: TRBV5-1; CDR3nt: TGCGCCAGCAGCTTGGTGGCGGAGAATGGCTACACCTTC; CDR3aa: CASSLVAENGYTF
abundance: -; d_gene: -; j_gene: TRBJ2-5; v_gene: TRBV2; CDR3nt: TGTGCCAGCAGCCCACCCGACAGGTTCGGACCTCAAGAGACCCAGTACTTC; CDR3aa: CASSPPDRFGPQETQYF
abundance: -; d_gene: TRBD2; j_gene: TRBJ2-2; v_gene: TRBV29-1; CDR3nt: TGCAGCGTGACGGGGGGACTCTACACCGGGGAGCTGTTTTTT; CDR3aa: CSVTGGLYTGELFF
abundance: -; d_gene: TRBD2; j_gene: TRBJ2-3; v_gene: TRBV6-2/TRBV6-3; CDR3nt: TGTGCCAGCAGTTACTCGACGGGGCGGGGGAGGACAGATACGCAGTATTTT; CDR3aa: CASSYSTGRGRTDTQYF
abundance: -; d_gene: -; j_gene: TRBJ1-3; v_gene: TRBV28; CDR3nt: TGTGCCAGCAGTTCCCGCAGGCGATCTTCTGGAAACACCATATATTTT; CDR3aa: CASSSRRRSSGNTIYF
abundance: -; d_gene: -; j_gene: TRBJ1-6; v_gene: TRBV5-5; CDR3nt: TGTGCCAGCAGCTTGACTACCACCTCACCCCTCCACTTT; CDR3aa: CASSLTTTSPLHF
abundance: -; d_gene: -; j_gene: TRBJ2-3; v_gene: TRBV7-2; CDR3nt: TGTGCCAGCAGCTTAGGTTCTAGCTACCCCCCAGATACGCAGTATTTT; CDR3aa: CASSLGSSYPPDTQYF
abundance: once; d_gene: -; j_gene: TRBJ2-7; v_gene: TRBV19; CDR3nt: TGTGCCAGTTCTGCGGGACGCCTCACCTACGAGCAGTACTTC; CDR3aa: CASSAGRLTYEQYF
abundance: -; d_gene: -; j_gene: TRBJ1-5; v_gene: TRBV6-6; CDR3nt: TGTGCCAGCAGTCCCCACATTAGCAATCAGCCCCAGCATTTT; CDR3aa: CASSPHISNQPQHF
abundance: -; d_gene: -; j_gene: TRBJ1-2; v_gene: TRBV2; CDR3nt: TGTGCCATAACCAACAGACAAACAAACTATGGCTACACCTTC; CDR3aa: CAITNRQTNYGYTF
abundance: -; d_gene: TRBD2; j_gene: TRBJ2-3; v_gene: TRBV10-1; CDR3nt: TGCGCCAGCGGGACTAGCGGAACGCAGTATTTT; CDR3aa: CASGTSGTQYF
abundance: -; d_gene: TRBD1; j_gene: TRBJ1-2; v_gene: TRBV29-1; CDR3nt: TGCAGCGTTGGGGACAGGGGGAACTATGGCTACACCTTC; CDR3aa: CSVGDRGNYGYTF
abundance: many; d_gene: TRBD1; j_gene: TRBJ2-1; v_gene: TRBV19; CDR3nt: TGTGCCAGTATGGCGACAGGGGGGTCCAATGAGCAGTTCTTC; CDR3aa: CASMATGGSNEQFF
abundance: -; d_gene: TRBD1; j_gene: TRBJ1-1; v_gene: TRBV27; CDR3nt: TGTGCCAGCAGTAAACAGGGGGAGGGCACTGAAGCTTTCTTT; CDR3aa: CASSKQGEGTEAFF
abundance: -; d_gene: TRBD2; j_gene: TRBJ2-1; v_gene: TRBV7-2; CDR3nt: TGTGCCAGCAGCTTGACTAGCGGGGAGTACAATGAGCAGTTCTTC; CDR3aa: CASSLTSGEYNEQFF
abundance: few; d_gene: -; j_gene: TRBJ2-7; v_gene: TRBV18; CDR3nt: TGTGCCAGCTCACCACAAGACAGGCCCGAAACCTACGAGCAGTACTTC; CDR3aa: CASSPQDRPETYEQYF
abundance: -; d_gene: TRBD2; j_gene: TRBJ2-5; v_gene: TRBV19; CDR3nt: TGTGCCAGTAGTTCCGGACTAGCGGGGGGGAATCTCCAAGAGACCCAGTACTTC; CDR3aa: CASSSGLAGGNLQETQYF
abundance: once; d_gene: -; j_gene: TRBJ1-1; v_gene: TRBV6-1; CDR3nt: TGTGCCAGCAGTGAAGCAGGCCCGCCGGGTGAAGCTTTCTTT; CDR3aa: CASSEAGPPGEAFF
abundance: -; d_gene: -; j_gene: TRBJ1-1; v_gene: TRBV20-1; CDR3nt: TGCAGTGCTAGAGGTCCGGCTGAAGCTTTCTTT; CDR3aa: CSARGPAEAFF
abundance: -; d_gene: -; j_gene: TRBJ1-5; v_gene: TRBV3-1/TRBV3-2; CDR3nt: TGTGCCAGCAGCCACGGGGGAAGAAGCAATCAGCCCCAGCATTTT; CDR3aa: CASSHGGRSNQPQHF
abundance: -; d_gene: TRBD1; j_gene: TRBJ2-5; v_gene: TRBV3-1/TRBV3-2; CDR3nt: TGTGCCAGCAGCCTCCGGACAGGGAAAGAGACCCAGTACTTC; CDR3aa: CASSLRTGKETQYF
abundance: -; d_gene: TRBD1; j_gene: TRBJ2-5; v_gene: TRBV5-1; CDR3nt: TGCGCCAGCAGCTTGGGGGGGACAGGGCCACAAGTAGAGACCCAGTACTTC; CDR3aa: CASSLGGTGPQVETQYF
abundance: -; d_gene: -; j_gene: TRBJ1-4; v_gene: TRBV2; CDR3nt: TGTGCCAGCAGTGAAGCGGGGGGGACTCTAACAACTAATGAAAAACTGTTTTTT; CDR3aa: CASSEAGGTLTTNEKLFF
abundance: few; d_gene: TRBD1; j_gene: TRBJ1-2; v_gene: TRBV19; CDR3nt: TGTGCCAGTAGTACGGGACAGGGCGTCTATGGCTACACCTTC; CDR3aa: CASSTGQGVYGYTF
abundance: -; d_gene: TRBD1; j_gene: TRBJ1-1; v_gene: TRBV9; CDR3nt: TGTGCCAGCAGCGTAGATGGCAGGGGGCTTGAAGCTTTCTTT; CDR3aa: CASSVDGRGLEAFF
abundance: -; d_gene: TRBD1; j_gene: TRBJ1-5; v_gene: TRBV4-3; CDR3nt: TGCGCCAGCAGCCTCGCGGACAGGTCTCAGCCCCAGCATTTT; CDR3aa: CASSLADRSQPQHF
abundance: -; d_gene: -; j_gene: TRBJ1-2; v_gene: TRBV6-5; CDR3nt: TGTGCCAGCAGTTACTCGAGAGATGCCCTGGGCTACACCTTC; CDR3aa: CASSYSRDALGYTF
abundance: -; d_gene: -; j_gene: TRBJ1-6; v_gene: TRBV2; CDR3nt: TGTGCCACCAAAGACGATACTAATAATTCACCCCTCCACTTT; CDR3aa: CATKDDTNNSPLHF
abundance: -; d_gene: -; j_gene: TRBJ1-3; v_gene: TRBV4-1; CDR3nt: TGCGCCAGCAGCCAAGACAGGGAAAACACCATATATTTT; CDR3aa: CASSQDRENTIYF
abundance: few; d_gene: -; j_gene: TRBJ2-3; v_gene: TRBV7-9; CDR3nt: TGTGCCAGCAGCTTATCATCCAGGGGGGCCGGCACAGATACGCAGTATTTT; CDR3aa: CASSLSSRGAGTDTQYF
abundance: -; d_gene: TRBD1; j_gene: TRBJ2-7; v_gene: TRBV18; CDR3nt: TGTGCCAGCTCACCCCCGGGACAGGGAGTAGCCTACGAGCAGTACTTC; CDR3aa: CASSPPGQGVAYEQYF
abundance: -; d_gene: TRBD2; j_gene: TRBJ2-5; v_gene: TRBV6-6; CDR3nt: TGTGCCAGCAGCCAACGCGGGGGGCGGAGAGGGACCCAGTACTTC; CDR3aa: CASSQRGGRRGTQYF
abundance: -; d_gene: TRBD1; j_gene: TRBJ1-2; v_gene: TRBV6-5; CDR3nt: TGTGCCAGCAGTTCCCCGGGACAGTCACGCTATGGCTACACCTTC; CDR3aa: CASSSPGQSRYGYTF
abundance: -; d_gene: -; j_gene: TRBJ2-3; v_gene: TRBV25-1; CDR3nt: TGTGCCAGCAGCAAACGCGACAGTACAGATACGCAGTATTTT; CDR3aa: CASSKRDSTDTQYF
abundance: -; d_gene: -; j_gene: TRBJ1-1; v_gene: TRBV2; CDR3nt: TGTGCCAGCAGGGGGGGACGCATGAACACTGAAGCTTTCTTT; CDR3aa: CASRGGRMNTEAFF
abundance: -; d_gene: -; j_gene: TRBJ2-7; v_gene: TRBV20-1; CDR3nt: TGCAGTGCTAGTCCGACTAGTTTCGGCGAGCAGTACTTC; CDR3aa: CSASPTSFGEQYF